The T cell receptor beta chain described here comes from a study of control samples from healthy donors and cancer patients. The table came from immunoSEQ multiplex PCR; TCRdb's copy has only in-frame clones and leaves some out. Of about 86,000 clones listed, over 90% were seen once; the top ten hold over 1.3%. The germline CDR1 and CDR2 sequences are MNHEY and SMNVEV (reference sequence). There are 17 residues in the CDR3. J was trimmed by 5 bases and V by 6 bases; bases with no gene match: 13. The chain joins TRBV27 to TRBJ1-5, with 10 bases aligning to TRBD1. Sequenced: blood. This clonotype was sampled from a woman in her twenties or thirties in good health. The CDR3 sequence: CASRHLPGQGGDQPQHF. The CDR3 DNA sequence: TGTGCCAGCAGGCATCTACCCGGACAGGGGGGGGATCAGCCCCAGCATTTT.